This T cell receptor (beta chain) originates from a study of blood T cells in healthy people across ages. About the study: Through template switching, about one barcoded beta molecule was captured per two T cells, as measured in model experiments. The study, taken as a whole, reports: Greater diversity and more naive CD4+ cells were seen in long-lived donors than in aged donors.

V lost 4 bases, J lost 2 bases, and 13 bases stayed unmatched. The CDR3 is made up of 18 amino acids. This clonotype was picked up one time. Its antigen is unknown. The second PCR ran roughly 6 to 11 cycles with a sample-barcoded 5' primer and J-beta primers. A template-switch adaptor containing 12 random nucleotides labeled each cDNA molecule. One entry per CDR3 protein, called by TCRdb with MiXCR from the 5' RACE reads. The sample contains more than 700,000 distinct CDR3 sequences, 53% of which appear only once. Isolated per sample were at least 6 million PBMCs. The chain uses TRBV12-3 or TRBV12-4 and TRBJ1-2; 10 bases are shared with TRBD1. The sequence was collected from a man older than 75 in good health. The sample comprised blood. Here the CDR3 DNA reads TGTGCCAGCAGTTGGGGTAAGGGGACAGGGGATCCGAACTATGGCTACACCTTC. Its translation: CASSWGKGTGDPNYGYTF.